This T cell receptor (beta chain) came from a study of blood T cells in healthy people across ages. Overall study: About one barcoded beta molecule per two T cells was the capture yield of template switching.

Study-level findings and limits: Age brought a roughly linear fall in TCR beta diversity measured per million T cells. The authors considered diversity estimates from one million T cells to be underestimates.

The germline V gene encodes CDR1 SGHKS and CDR2 YYEKEE (reference sequence). Trimming removed 4 bases at V and 12 bases at J, with 17 bases between. CDR3 length equals 13 residues. The extraction recovered at least 5 micrograms of total RNA per sample. Regarding this clonotype: Its specificity is unknown.

The use of a sample-barcoded 5' primer and a J-beta primer mix characterized a second PCR of roughly 6 to 11 cycles. MiXCR was run by TCRdb on the 5' RACE reads, yielding one entry per CDR3 protein. Of approximately 880,000 distinct CDR3 sequences listed, under 50% are singletons. The sample comprised blood. This sequence originates from a man aged 30 to 39 in good health. This sequence joins TRBV5-5 and TRBJ2-1; no definite D call. CDR3 bases: TGTGCCAGCAGCACCCCTCTAACCGGAGCGCAGTTCTTC. It yields the protein CASSTPLTGAQFF.